This is a list of T cell receptor beta chains from one sample in a study of cytomegalovirus exposure and HLA in healthy donors. Generated by immunoSEQ multiplex PCR, the TCRdb table keeps only in-frame clones and is missing some. Seen here are some 140,000 clones, around 72% observed once, and the top ten hold 4.2%. Sequenced: PBMCs. These receptors originate from a man aged 50-59 years in good health and CMV-seropositive. Both conserved end residues are part of each CDR3. The order of the fields is V gene, J gene, clone size, D gene, CDR3 DNA, CDR3 protein. The D gene is left open where the match is weak. Rows give clone size only sometimes, using once, few, many, or a class for an expanded clone.

v_gene: TRBV5-6
j_gene: TRBJ1-4
abundance: .
d_gene: .
CDR3nt: TGTGCCAGCAGCTTGGAGGGAGCAACTAATGAAAAACTGTTTTTT
CDR3aa: CASSLEGATNEKLFF

v_gene: TRBV19
j_gene: TRBJ1-3
abundance: .
d_gene: .
CDR3nt: TGTGCCAGTAGTATTCAACAGGCAGCGAACACCATATATTTT
CDR3aa: CASSIQQAANTIYF

v_gene: TRBV5-4
j_gene: TRBJ2-7
abundance: .
d_gene: .
CDR3nt: TGTGCCAGCAGCTTGACAGGGTACCCCTACGAGCAGTACTTC
CDR3aa: CASSLTGYPYEQYF

v_gene: TRBV6-5
j_gene: TRBJ2-7
abundance: .
d_gene: TRBD1
CDR3nt: TGTGCCAGCAGTAGGACAGGGACCTCCTACGAGCAGTACTTC
CDR3aa: CASSRTGTSYEQYF

v_gene: TRBV5-6
j_gene: TRBJ1-5
abundance: .
d_gene: .
CDR3nt: TGTGCCAGCAGCACAACCGGGAATTATCAGCCCCAGCATTTT
CDR3aa: CASSTTGNYQPQHF

v_gene: TRBV5-8
j_gene: TRBJ2-7
abundance: few
d_gene: TRBD2
CDR3nt: TGTGCCAGCAGCTTACTAGCGGGGAGATCCTACGAGCAGTACTTC
CDR3aa: CASSLLAGRSYEQYF

v_gene: TRBV18
j_gene: TRBJ2-5
abundance: .
d_gene: .
CDR3nt: TGTGCCAGCTCTCTCGGACTGGAAGAGACCCAGTACTTC
CDR3aa: CASSLGLEETQYF

v_gene: TRBV7-6
j_gene: TRBJ1-1
abundance: .
d_gene: TRBD1
CDR3nt: TGTGCCAGCAGCGCCGGGGACAGGGTAGGTCACAAGGCTTTCTTT
CDR3aa: CASSAGDRVGHKAFF

v_gene: TRBV5-1
j_gene: TRBJ1-1
abundance: .
d_gene: .
CDR3nt: TGCGCCAGCACCCCCGATCGGGGGGTCTTGAACACTGAAGCTTTCTTT
CDR3aa: CASTPDRGVLNTEAFF

v_gene: TRBV11-2
j_gene: TRBJ1-2
abundance: .
d_gene: TRBD1
CDR3nt: TGTGCCAGCAGCTTAGGACAGGGTTGGGGCTACACCTTC
CDR3aa: CASSLGQGWGYTF

v_gene: TRBV7-9
j_gene: TRBJ1-4
abundance: .
d_gene: .
CDR3nt: TGTGCCAGCGGGGCGGCTCCTAATGAAAAACTGTTTTTT
CDR3aa: CASGAAPNEKLFF

v_gene: TRBV5-6
j_gene: TRBJ2-7
abundance: .
d_gene: TRBD1
CDR3nt: TGTGCCAGCAGCTTGCGAGGGACAGGGGGTCCTACGAGGCAGTACTTC
CDR3aa: CASSLRGTGGPTRQYF

v_gene: TRBV18
j_gene: TRBJ2-1
abundance: .
d_gene: TRBD1
CDR3nt: TGTGCCAGCTCCCAGGAGACAGGGGCGAGGGGTAATGAGCAGTTCTTC
CDR3aa: CASSQETGARGNEQFF

v_gene: TRBV6-6
j_gene: TRBJ2-7
abundance: .
d_gene: .
CDR3nt: TGTGCCAGCAGGACGGACATACTGGGGGAGCAGTACTTC
CDR3aa: CASRTDILGEQYF

v_gene: TRBV15
j_gene: TRBJ1-5
abundance: .
d_gene: .
CDR3nt: TGTGCCACCAGCAGAGAGGACAGAAATCAGCCCCAGCATTTT
CDR3aa: CATSREDRNQPQHF

v_gene: TRBV11-2
j_gene: TRBJ1-1
abundance: many
d_gene: TRBD1
CDR3nt: TGTGCCAGCAGCATCAGACAGGGGCTGAACACTGAAGCTTTCTTT
CDR3aa: CASSIRQGLNTEAFF

v_gene: TRBV28
j_gene: TRBJ2-7
abundance: .
d_gene: .
CDR3nt: TGTGCCAGCAGAATACAGGGTGTTGGGGCCTACGAGCAGTACTTC
CDR3aa: CASRIQGVGAYEQYF

v_gene: TRBV29-1
j_gene: TRBJ2-7
abundance: .
d_gene: .
CDR3nt: TGCAGCGTTGAACTGCCAGGGCAGAGCTCCTACGAGCAGTACTTC
CDR3aa: CSVELPGQSSYEQYF

v_gene: TRBV18
j_gene: TRBJ1-5
abundance: .
d_gene: .
CDR3nt: TGTGCCAGCTCGGCTACTCAGGGGACCCAGCCCCAGCATTTT
CDR3aa: CASSATQGTQPQHF

v_gene: TRBV5-5
j_gene: TRBJ1-6
abundance: .
d_gene: .
CDR3nt: TGTGCCAGCAGCTTGGAGAACTATTCACCCCTCCACTTT
CDR3aa: CASSLENYSPLHF

v_gene: TRBV19
j_gene: TRBJ2-2
abundance: .
d_gene: TRBD1
CDR3nt: TGTGCCAGTAATCTGGACAGGGGAATTGGGGGGGAGCTGTTTTTT
CDR3aa: CASNLDRGIGGELFF

v_gene: TRBV6-1
j_gene: TRBJ1-1
abundance: few
d_gene: .
CDR3nt: TGTGCCAGCAGTGAAAGTAAGGGTGCGGGGAACACTGAAGCTTTCTTT
CDR3aa: CASSESKGAGNTEAFF

v_gene: TRBV7-2
j_gene: TRBJ2-7
abundance: .
d_gene: TRBD1
CDR3nt: TGTGCCAGCACCCTGGACAGGGGGCCCTACGAGCAGTACTTC
CDR3aa: CASTLDRGPYEQYF

v_gene: TRBV7-2
j_gene: TRBJ2-2
abundance: few
d_gene: .
CDR3nt: TGTGCCAGCAGCTTACAGGGTGTAGGCACCGGGGAGCTGTTTTTT
CDR3aa: CASSLQGVGTGELFF

v_gene: TRBV6-1
j_gene: TRBJ2-6
abundance: few
d_gene: TRBD1
CDR3nt: TGTGCCAGTAGACAGGGGAGCTCTGGGGCCAACGTCCTGACTTTC
CDR3aa: CASRQGSSGANVLTF

v_gene: TRBV5-6
j_gene: TRBJ1-1
abundance: .
d_gene: .
CDR3nt: TGTGCCAGCACCGGGGGACCAGGGACTGAAGCTTTCTTT
CDR3aa: CASTGGPGTEAFF

v_gene: TRBV27
j_gene: TRBJ2-1
abundance: few
d_gene: .
CDR3nt: TGTGCCAGCGAGACGAGAAGGCGGGGCAGCTCCTACAATGAGCAGTTCTTC
CDR3aa: CASETRRRGSSYNEQFF

v_gene: TRBV6-4
j_gene: TRBJ1-6
abundance: .
d_gene: .
CDR3nt: TGTGCCAGCAGTGCCGCCCTAGGCTCACCCCTCCACTTT
CDR3aa: CASSAALGSPLHF

v_gene: TRBV2
j_gene: TRBJ1-2
abundance: once
d_gene: .
CDR3nt: TGTGCCAGCGGAGGACAGCCTACGTGCGGCTACACCTTC
CDR3aa: CASGGQPTCGYTF

v_gene: TRBV2
j_gene: TRBJ1-2
abundance: once
d_gene: .
CDR3nt: TGTGCCAGCAGTGAGAGGAGGAATGGCTACACCTTC
CDR3aa: CASSERRNGYTF

v_gene: TRBV6-1
j_gene: TRBJ2-3
abundance: few
d_gene: TRBD1
CDR3nt: TGTGCCAGCAGTGCCACAGGGGGCGCAGATACGCAGTATTTT
CDR3aa: CASSATGGADTQYF

v_gene: TRBV6-6
j_gene: TRBJ1-4
abundance: .
d_gene: TRBD1
CDR3nt: TGTGCCAGCAGCTTAGACAGGGGGTACGGAAAACTGTTTTTT
CDR3aa: CASSLDRGYGKLFF

v_gene: TRBV7-2
j_gene: TRBJ2-7
abundance: once
d_gene: .
CDR3nt: TGTGCCAGCAGCTTAGCTAGCACCTCCTCCTACGAGCAGTACTTC
CDR3aa: CASSLASTSSYEQYF

v_gene: TRBV5-1
j_gene: TRBJ2-3
abundance: .
d_gene: TRBD1
CDR3nt: TGCGCCAGCAGCCCTGGGACAGGGACAGATACGCAGTATTTT
CDR3aa: CASSPGTGTDTQYF

v_gene: TRBV7-2
j_gene: TRBJ1-2
abundance: .
d_gene: TRBD1
CDR3nt: TGTGCCAGCAGCCTGGACAGGGTTAGGGGGGGCTACACCTTC
CDR3aa: CASSLDRVRGGYTF

v_gene: TRBV4-1
j_gene: TRBJ1-1
abundance: .
d_gene: TRBD1
CDR3nt: TGCGCCAGCAGACCTACAGGGGGTACTGAAGCTTTCTTT
CDR3aa: CASRPTGGTEAFF

v_gene: TRBV6-6
j_gene: TRBJ1-5
abundance: .
d_gene: TRBD1
CDR3nt: TGTGCCAGCAGGGGGACAGGCCTAGTTAGTCATCAGCCCCAGCATTTT
CDR3aa: CASRGTGLVSHQPQHF

v_gene: TRBV5-4
j_gene: TRBJ2-7
abundance: .
d_gene: .
CDR3nt: TGTGCCAGCAGCTTGGAAGGCAGGCGGGGATCCTACGAGCAGTACTTC
CDR3aa: CASSLEGRRGSYEQYF

v_gene: TRBV15
j_gene: TRBJ1-2
abundance: .
d_gene: .
CDR3nt: TGTGCCACCAGCAGAGATACGGGGGGCTCTGGCTACACCTTC
CDR3aa: CATSRDTGGSGYTF

v_gene: TRBV15
j_gene: TRBJ2-1
abundance: .
d_gene: TRBD1
CDR3nt: TGTGCCACCAGCAGGGGACAGGGGCGGAACAATGAGCAGTTCTTC
CDR3aa: CATSRGQGRNNEQFF

v_gene: TRBV7-2
j_gene: TRBJ1-5
abundance: .
d_gene: .
CDR3nt: TGTGCCAGCAGCATCGGACAGTATAGCAATCAGCCCCAGCATTTT
CDR3aa: CASSIGQYSNQPQHF

v_gene: TRBV2
j_gene: TRBJ1-6
abundance: .
d_gene: TRBD1
CDR3nt: TGTGCCAGCATCGGGACAGGGCAATCACCCCTCCACTTT
CDR3aa: CASIGTGQSPLHF

v_gene: TRBV2
j_gene: TRBJ1-5
abundance: .
d_gene: TRBD1
CDR3nt: TGTGCCAGCAGCGCCGGGACAGGGGGCCAGCCCCAGCATTTT
CDR3aa: CASSAGTGGQPQHF

v_gene: TRBV6-1
j_gene: TRBJ1-5
abundance: .
d_gene: .
CDR3nt: TGTGCCAGCAGATACAGGATAGATCAGCCCCAGCATTTT
CDR3aa: CASRYRIDQPQHF

v_gene: TRBV7-9
j_gene: TRBJ2-3
abundance: .
d_gene: .
CDR3nt: TGTGCCAGCAGCGCCTCGGCTAGAGATACGCAGTATTTT
CDR3aa: CASSASARDTQYF

v_gene: TRBV5-1
j_gene: TRBJ1-2
abundance: .
d_gene: .
CDR3nt: TGCGCCAGCAGCCCTGGAGGGTCCTACTATGGCTACACCTTC
CDR3aa: CASSPGGSYYGYTF

v_gene: TRBV5-8
j_gene: TRBJ2-7
abundance: .
d_gene: TRBD2
CDR3nt: TGTGCCAGCAGGGGGGGGACGAACGAGCAGTACTTC
CDR3aa: CASRGGTNEQYF